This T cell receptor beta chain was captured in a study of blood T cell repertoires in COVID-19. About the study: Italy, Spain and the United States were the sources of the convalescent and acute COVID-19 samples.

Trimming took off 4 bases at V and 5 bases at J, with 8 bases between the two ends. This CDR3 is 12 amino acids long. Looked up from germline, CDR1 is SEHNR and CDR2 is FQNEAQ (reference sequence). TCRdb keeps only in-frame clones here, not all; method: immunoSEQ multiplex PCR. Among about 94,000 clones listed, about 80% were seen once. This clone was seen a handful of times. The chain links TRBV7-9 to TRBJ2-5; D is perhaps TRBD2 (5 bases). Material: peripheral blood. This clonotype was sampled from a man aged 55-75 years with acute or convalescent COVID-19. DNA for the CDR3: TGTGCCAGCAGCTCTAGCACGGAGACCCAGTACTTC. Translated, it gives CASSSSTETQYF.